This T cell receptor (beta chain) was found in a study of cytomegalovirus exposure and HLA in healthy donors. Study at large: Among around 180 million T cells, an earlier analysis found roughly 110 million unique TCR beta sequences. Roughly 92 million unique TCRs, all from HLA-typed donors, were included in an early release of the data.

The PCR employed 60 Vbeta primers together with 13 Jbeta primers. Libraries were prepared by immunoSEQ multiplex PCR; TCRdb keeps only in-frame clonotypes and omits some of them. Of around 190,000 clones listed, 70% to 85% were seen once; the top ten hold under 0.9%. This CDR3 contains 15 residues. With V trimmed by 5 bases and J by 3 bases, 7 bases remained unmatched. The germline V gene encodes CDR1 MNHEY and CDR2 SMNVEV (reference sequence). General study results and limits: Earlier analysis yielded a pattern in which most TCR beta V segments were productive about 90% or about 30% of the time. In a later analysis, the majority of CMV-associated beta chains seemingly showed HLA restriction.

In the case of this clone: Its antigen is undetermined.

This clonotype originated in a woman aged 40 to 55 in good health and CMV-seronegative. J is TRBJ1-2 and V is TRBV27, with 9 bases matching TRBD1. Sequenced material: PBMCs. CDR3 coding DNA: TGTGCCAGCAGTACAACCGGGACAGGGTACTATGGCTACACCTTC. This encodes CASSTTGTGYYGYTF.